Here is one T cell receptor (beta chain) with its context. The target of this receptor is not known. Base qualities are not at hand, and no much larger clone is one base apart. Other DNA sequences in this sample translate to the same CDR3. The sample originates from a study of control samples from healthy donors and cancer patients (TCRdb year 2020). Measured from the cysteine to the phenylalanine, the CDR3 is 12 residues long. The CDR3 DNA has 36 bases and is translated from base 1. From the germline V gene, CDR1 is SGHRS and CDR2 is YFSETQ. Trimming removed 0 bases from V and 5 bases from J, leaving 5 bases between the germline ends. The method was the immunoSEQ multiplex PCR assay. TCRdb provides this immuneACCESS table in a form limited to in-frame rearrangements. Some clones are lacking; in checked studies, under half of them reflect an unresolved V gene, and why the rest are absent is not known. This sample comprises 130,000 or so clones, roughly nine tenths of them detected only once. Of the sample, 30% to 40% is held by the ten largest clones.

Recombination joined TRBV5-1 with TRBJ1-1; the D gene is possibly TRBD1, with 5 bases matching. The TCR comes from a man aged 50-59 years in good health. Sequencing was done on a sample of blood. The nucleotides read TGCGCCAGCAGCTTGGAGGGGACTGAAGCTTTCTTT. Its protein product is CASSLEGTEAFF. This CDR3, with the reference TRBV5-1 and TRBJ1-1 proteins standing in past its ends, gives the full variable domain KAGVTQTPRYLIKTRGQQVTLSCSPISGHRSVSWYQQTPGQGLQFLFEYFSETQRNKGNFPGRFSGRQFSNSRSEMNVSTLELGDSALYLCASSLEGTEAFFGQGTRLTVV.